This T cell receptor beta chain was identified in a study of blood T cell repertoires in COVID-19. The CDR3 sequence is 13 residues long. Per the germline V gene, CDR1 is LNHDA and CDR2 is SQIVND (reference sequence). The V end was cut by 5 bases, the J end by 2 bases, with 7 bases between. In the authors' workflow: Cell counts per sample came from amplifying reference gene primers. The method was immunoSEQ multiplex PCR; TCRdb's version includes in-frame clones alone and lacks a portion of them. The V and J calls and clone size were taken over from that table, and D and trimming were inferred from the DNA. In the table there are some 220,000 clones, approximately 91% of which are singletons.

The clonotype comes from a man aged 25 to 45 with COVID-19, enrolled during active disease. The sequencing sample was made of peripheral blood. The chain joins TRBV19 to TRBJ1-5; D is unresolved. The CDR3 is CASSREGNQPQHF. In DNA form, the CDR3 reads TGTGCCAGTAGTCGTGAGGGCAATCAGCCCCAGCATTTT.